This entry lists 23 T cell receptor beta chains sequenced from one sample in a study of cytomegalovirus exposure and HLA in healthy donors. The PCR contained 60 Vbeta and 13 Jbeta primers. Using immunoSEQ multiplex PCR, the repertoire was profiled, and TCRdb retains in-frame clones only, with some absent. The data show around 67,000 clones, around 61% seen once. Source material: PBMCs. Source of these receptors: a woman between 45 and 60 years old in good health and CMV-seronegative.

On this clone: At one end, the junction sequence differs from germline, possibly due to a read error. The chain has TRBV7-2 and TRBJ1-2, with D perhaps matching TRBD1 (6 bases). Germline V CDR1 and CDR2: SGHTA, FQGNSA. This CDR3 has 11 residues. The CDR3 sequence is CASSSGVLPSF. The CDR3 DNA is TGTGCCAGCAGCTCAGGGGTCCTACCAAGCTTC.

In DNA, the CDR3 is TGTGCCAGCAGCTTAGAACAGGGGAATGAAAAACTGTTTTTT. Translating gives CASSLEQGNEKLFF. The chain recombines TRBV11-2 with TRBJ1-4, with TRBD1 matching 7 bases. Trimming removed 0 bases from V and 5 bases from J; junction bases left unmatched: 0. CDR1 is SGHAT and CDR2 is FQNNGV in the germline V gene. The CDR3 length is 14 residues.

This clone came up once. The CDR3 spells CATRSLEWQGLMNTEAFF. Written as DNA, the CDR3 is TGTGCCACCAGATCTCTGGAATGGCAGGGCCTAATGAACACTGAAGCTTTCTTT. The chain links TRBV13 to TRBJ1-1; TRBD1 might be the D (5 bases). Looked up from germline, CDR1 is PRHDT and CDR2 is FYEKMQ (reference sequence). V was pared by 10 bases and J by 0 bases, with 27 bases between. This CDR3 is built from 18 residues.

The chain joins TRBV7-2 to TRBJ2-5; 9 bases match TRBD2. The CDR3 loop spans 18 amino acids. V lost 5 bases, J lost 2 bases, and 15 bases stayed unmatched. Germline CDR1 reads SGHTA; CDR2 reads FQGNSA. This CDR3 reads CASSQGSGRALYQETQYF. In DNA, the CDR3 is TGTGCCAGCAGCCAGGGTAGCGGGAGAGCTCTTTATCAAGAGACCCAGTACTTC.

The chain has TRBV5-1 and TRBJ1-3; D call uncertain. Deletions cut 5 bases from V and 1 base from J, with 13 bases between. Per the germline V gene, CDR1 is SGHRS and CDR2 is YFSETQ. This CDR3 is 15 amino acids long. This CDR3 reads CASRGPGISGNTIYF. The CDR3 DNA reads TGCGCCAGCAGGGGCCCCGGGATTTCTGGAAACACCATATATTTT. The variable domain in full, with the rest retrieved from reference TRBV5-1 and TRBJ1-3, is KAGVTQTPRYLIKTRGQQVTLSCSPISGHRSVSWYQQTPGQGLQFLFEYFSETQRNKGNFPGRFSGRQFSNSRSEMNVSTLELGDSALYLCASRGPGISGNTIYFGEGSWLTVV.

The V gene is TRBV7-2, the J gene TRBJ2-3; no clear D. Germline CDR1 is SGHTA and CDR2 is FQGNSA. The CDR3 loop spans 12 amino acids. Between the trimmed V and J ends, which lost 0 bases and 5 bases, there was a span of 3 bases. The CDR3 loop reads CASSLARDTQYF. The CDR3 DNA reads as TGTGCCAGCAGCTTAGCGCGAGATACGCAGTATTTT.

The chain couples TRBV19 to TRBJ2-7; perhaps TRBD1 as D (6 bases). CDR1 is LNHDA and CDR2 is SQIVND in the germline V gene (reference sequence). This CDR3 is 14 amino acids long. The V end lost 5 bases, the J end lost 1 base, and 12 bases lay between the germline ends. CDR3 DNA: TGTGCCAGTAGTCGGACAGCGAGGTCCTACGAGCAGTACTTC. It encodes CASSRTARSYEQYF.

The CDR3 here is CASSPGTGWETQYF. CDR3 bases: TGTGCCAGCAGCCCCGGGACAGGGTGGGAGACCCAGTACTTC. The chain recombines TRBV5-5 with TRBJ2-5, with 9 bases matching TRBD1. The CDR3 runs to 14 residues. Germline V lookup: CDR1 SGHKS, CDR2 YYEKEE (reference sequence). V lost 4 bases, J lost 5 bases, and 6 bases stayed unmatched.

V gene TRBV23-1 combines with J gene TRBJ1-1; D might be TRBD1 (6 bases). Being an ORF, TRBV23-1 has a function that is uncertain. With 2 bases removed from V and 3 bases from J, the gap between germline ends came to 10 bases. This CDR3 spans 14 amino acids. The CDR3 nucleotides are TGCGCCAGCAGTCAAGCAGGGGTCTACACTGAAGCTTTCTTT. As protein: CASSQAGVYTEAFF.

This clone was seen only a few times. The chain has TRBV2 and TRBJ2-1; 7 nucleotides line up with TRBD2. The CDR3 contains 14 residues. J gave up 8 bases and V 0 bases, and 4 bases lay outside the gene matches. Germline V gene sequence: CDR1 SNHLY, CDR2 FYNNEI. CDR3 protein: CASSEAGGIHEQFF. In nucleotides, the CDR3 is TGTGCCAGCAGTGAAGCGGGAGGGATCCATGAGCAGTTCTTC.

The rearrangement links TRBV23-1 to TRBJ2-7, with 9 nucleotides matching TRBD1. TRBV23-1 is designated an ORF whose function remains uncertain. The J segment lost 3 bases and the V segment lost 0 bases, leaving 0 bases of the junction unmatched. The CDR3 totals 14 residues. CDR3 in DNA: TGCGCCAGCAGTCAATCGGACAGGGGCTACGAGCAGTACTTC. Its translation: CASSQSDRGYEQYF.

This clone was seen just once. The chain is built from TRBV4-1 and TRBJ1-4; D gene uncertain. CDR3 length equals 16 residues. CDR1 and CDR2 (germline): MGHRA, YSYEKL. Trimming pared 0 bases from V and 4 bases from J, leaving 12 bases between. The CDR3 is CASSQDRRGFNEKLFF. CDR3 DNA sequence: TGCGCCAGCAGCCAAGATAGGCGGGGATTTAATGAAAAACTGTTTTTT.

This chain uses TRBV27 with TRBJ1-3; D remains unclear. In germline, CDR1 is MNHEY, CDR2 SMNVEV (reference sequence). The germline V and J ends were trimmed by 7 bases and 0 bases, with 10 bases remaining between them. There are 14 residues in the CDR3. CDR3 sequence (DNA): TGTGCCAGCATACCCCCGGGCTCTGGAAACACCATATATTTT. Its protein is CASIPPGSGNTIYF.

The rearrangement uses TRBV5-4 and TRBJ1-4, with TRBD1 matching 8 bases. This CDR3 spans 15 amino acids. Germline lookup yields CDR1 SGHNT and CDR2 YYREEE (reference sequence). The J segment lost 0 bases and the V segment lost 3 bases, leaving 1 base of the junction unmatched. DNA of the CDR3: TGTGCCAGCAGCTCAGGGGGCACAACTAATGAAAAACTGTTTTTT. This sequence encodes CASSSGGTTNEKLFF.

This clone was seen a single time. J is TRBJ1-4 and V is TRBV5-6; TRBD1 agrees at 7 bases. The CDR3 has 13 amino acids. Germline V gene data show CDR1 as SGHDT and CDR2 as YYEEEE. After removal of 2 bases from V and 7 bases from J, the junction contained 2 bases not matched to a gene. DNA of the CDR3: TGTGCCAGCAGCTTCACAGGGGTTGAAAAACTGTTTTTT. Its translation: CASSFTGVEKLFF.

The CDR3 DNA sequence: TGTGCCTGGAGTGTACGCGGACAGCTCAGGATCAATGAGCAGTTCTTC. This gives the protein CAWSVRGQLRINEQFF. This chain joins TRBV30 and TRBJ2-1, with D possibly matching TRBD1 (6 bases). This CDR3 comprises 16 residues. V lost 0 bases to trimming and J lost 6 bases, with 18 bases between them. Germline V CDR1 and CDR2: GTSNPN, SVGIG (reference sequence).

This clone was counted a few times. The chain combines TRBV5-5 with TRBJ2-7, with D perhaps matching TRBD2 (6 bases). The germline CDR1 and CDR2 sequences are SGHKS and YYEKEE (reference sequence). The CDR3 runs to 15 residues. Trimming took 0 bases from V and 4 from J, leaving 14 bases between them. Here the CDR3 reads CASSLAPSGGYEQYF. The CDR3 DNA reads TGTGCCAGCAGCTTGGCCCCAAGCGGAGGGTACGAGCAGTACTTC.

This clone was seen a few times. The chain joins TRBV27 to TRBJ1-2; 8 nucleotides agree with TRBD1. Germline CDR1 MNHEY, CDR2 SMNVEV (reference sequence). Trimming took 6 bases from V and 3 from J; bases not matched to a gene: 6. The CDR3 loop spans 14 amino acids. The CDR3: CASSPTGGDYGYTF. As DNA, the CDR3 is TGTGCCAGCAGCCCAACAGGGGGGGACTATGGCTACACCTTC.

This clone has just a few counts. The chain uses TRBV28 and TRBJ1-4; 10 bases map to TRBD1. Germline assignment: CDR1 MDHEN and CDR2 SYDVKM. V lost 4 bases to trimming and J lost 6 bases; unmatched junction nucleotides: 8. This CDR3 comprises 16 residues. DNA for the CDR3: TGTGCCAGCAGTTCCCTTACCGGGACAGGGGATGAAAAACTGTTTTTT. This translates into CASSSLTGTGDEKLFF.

The chain combines TRBV6-5 with TRBJ2-1; perhaps D is TRBD1 or TRBD2 (9 bases each). V lost 4 bases, J lost 11 bases, and 21 bases lay in between. There are 15 residues in the CDR3. Germline-derived CDR1 and CDR2 are MNHEY and SVGAGI. The CDR3 is CASSWGQGLAGKQFF. The CDR3 DNA follows: TGTGCCAGCAGTTGGGGACAGGGTCTAGCGGGAAAGCAGTTCTTC.

The CDR3 DNA follows: TGTGCCAGCAGTGAATCTGGTGTTGGGGGGACAGGGGACGAAAAACTGTTTTTT. Residues: CASSESGVGGTGDEKLFF. V and J are TRBV25-1 and TRBJ1-4, with TRBD1 matching 10 bases. The CDR3 is 18 residues long. CDR1 and CDR2 from the germline V gene are MGHDK and SYGVNS. Germline trimming cut 1 base from V and 8 bases from J; bases unmatched to any gene: 13. The entire variable domain, with the rest obtained from reference TRBV25-1 and TRBJ1-4, is as follows: EADIYQTPRYLVIGTGKKITLECSQTMGHDKMYWYQQDPGMELHLIHYSYGVNSTEKGDLSSESTVSRIRTEHFPLTLESARPSHTSQYLCASSESGVGGTGDEKLFFGSGTQLSVL.

The chain links TRBV28 to TRBJ1-5, with D perhaps matching TRBD1 (6 bases). The CDR3 is 12 residues long. V shed 8 bases and J shed 6 bases, with 11 bases lying between them. Germline CDR1 MDHEN, CDR2 SYDVKM. The CDR3 region is CASRPQGQPQHF. The CDR3 DNA reads TGTGCCAGCCGCCCACAGGGTCAGCCCCAGCATTTT.

In this sample, this clone turned up a few times. The rearrangement links TRBV5-1 to TRBJ2-3, with 8 bases fitting TRBD1. Trimming removed 3 bases from V and 1 base from J; junction bases left unmatched: 4. Looked up from germline, CDR1 is SGHRS and CDR2 is YFSETQ. CDR3 size: 15 residues. The chain's CDR3 is CASSYAGGGTDTQYF. The CDR3 nucleotides read TGCGCCAGCAGCTATGCAGGGGGCGGCACAGATACGCAGTATTTT.